Listed below are T cell receptor beta chains from one sample, sequenced in a study of cytomegalovirus exposure and HLA in healthy donors. Repertoires were generated with immunoSEQ multiplex PCR, while TCRdb's copy carries only in-frame clones and drops some. The table shows some 190,000 clones, with roughly 73% occurring only once. What was sequenced was PBMCs. These receptors were taken from a woman in her thirties in good health and CMV-seropositive. CDR3s include the opening cysteine and the closing phenylalanine or tryptophan. The D gene is left open where the match is weak. Expanded clones are given a class, and other clones once, few, many or no size at all.

TRBD1	NA	16	TRBV7-8	TRBJ1-1	CASSSAPKGAVWEAFF	TGTGCCAGCAGCTCCGCTCCCAAGGGGGCAGTGTGGGAAGCTTTCTTT
NA	NA	14	TRBV6-5	TRBJ1-6	CASSYGLFNSPLHF	TGTGCCAGCAGTTACGGCCTGTTCAATTCACCCCTCCACTTT
NA	NA	13	TRBV10-3	TRBJ1-2	CATDSGANYGYTF	TGTGCCACGGACAGTGGGGCTAACTATGGCTACACCTTC
TRBD2	NA	15	TRBV5-1	TRBJ2-3	CASRGPGGQADTQYF	TGCGCCAGCAGAGGTCCGGGAGGGCAGGCAGATACGCAGTATTTT
NA	NA	12	TRBV5-6	TRBJ2-3	CASSPSSDTQYF	TGTGCCAGCAGCCCTAGCAGCGATACGCAGTATTTT
NA	NA	13	TRBV28	TRBJ2-2	CASSDRRTGELFF	TGTGCCAGCAGTGACAGGCGCACCGGGGAGCTGTTTTTT
NA	NA	13	TRBV5-1	TRBJ2-3	CASSPPGLDTQYF	TGCGCCAGCAGCCCCCCGGGACTAGATACGCAGTATTTT
NA	NA	15	TRBV19	TRBJ1-2	CASLSVQAINYGYTF	TGTGCCAGTTTAAGCGTACAGGCGATTAACTATGGCTACACCTTC
TRBD2	once	15	TRBV10-3	TRBJ2-3	CAISVGTSGTTTQYF	TGTGCCATCAGCGTAGGGACTAGCGGGACTACTACGCAGTATTTT
TRBD1	NA	22	TRBV30	TRBJ2-7	CAWSPPPRHRGGDRGESYEQYF	TGTGCCTGGAGTCCACCCCCACGACATAGGGGTGGTGACAGGGGTGAAAGCTACGAGCAGTACTTC
NA	NA	14	TRBV6-1	TRBJ1-1	CASSELRGGTEAFF	TGTGCCAGCAGTGAACTGAGGGGGGGGACTGAAGCTTTCTTT
NA	NA	13	TRBV29-1	TRBJ1-3	CSVVTSSGNTIYF	TGCAGCGTTGTCACGAGCTCTGGAAACACCATATATTTT
TRBD2	NA	18	TRBV19	TRBJ2-3	CASSRASGGLSSTDTQYF	TGTGCCAGTAGTAGGGCTAGCGGGGGCCTTTCTAGCACAGATACGCAGTATTTT
TRBD1	once	17	TRBV30	TRBJ2-6	CAWSRGQLFSGANVLTF	TGTGCCTGGAGCCGGGGACAGCTATTCTCTGGGGCCAACGTCCTGACTTTC
TRBD1	few	13	TRBV19	TRBJ1-4	CASSVGTGKKLFF	TGTGCCAGTAGTGTTGGGACAGGGAAAAAACTGTTTTTT
NA	NA	14	TRBV5-8	TRBJ2-4	CASSLGLAKNIQYF	TGTGCCAGCAGCTTGGGACTAGCCAAAAACATTCAGTACTTC
TRBD1	few	15	TRBV23-1	TRBJ2-5	CASSPIRGHQETQYF	TGCGCCAGCAGTCCTATAAGGGGGCACCAAGAGACCCAGTACTTC
TRBD2	once	17	TRBV9	TRBJ2-2	CASSVDSAGGGAGELFF	TGTGCCAGCAGCGTAGATTCAGCGGGAGGAGGGGCCGGGGAGCTGTTTTTT
NA	NA	12	TRBV25-1	TRBJ2-7	CASSEGGRPSNF	TGTGCCAGCAGTGAGGGTGGGCGACCTTCAAACTTC
NA	NA	14	TRBV5-1	TRBJ1-3	CASSLFGGGNTIYF	TGCGCCAGCAGCTTGTTCGGTGGTGGAAACACCATATATTTT
NA	once	15	TRBV5-1	TRBJ1-3	CASTKDSLSGNTIYF	TGCGCCAGCACCAAGGACAGCCTCTCTGGAAACACCATATATTTT
TRBD1	NA	16	TRBV5-5	TRBJ2-7	CASSFLAAGTGWVLYF	TGTGCCAGCAGCTTTCTTGCCGCCGGGACAGGGTGGGTCTTGTACTTC
TRBD1	NA	18	TRBV7-8	TRBJ1-5	CASSFLDRGQSGNQPQHF	TGTGCCAGCAGCTTTTTGGACAGGGGCCAGTCGGGCAATCAGCCCCAGCATTTT
TRBD1	few	14	TRBV7-9	TRBJ1-2	CASSLDRGPSGYTF	TGTGCCAGCAGCCTTGACAGGGGGCCCAGTGGCTACACCTTC
NA	once	16	TRBV7-6	TRBJ1-1	CASSLSGRGYGTEAFF	TGTGCCAGCAGCTTAAGTGGGCGGGGGTACGGGACTGAAGCTTTCTTT
TRBD2	few	14	TRBV7-3	TRBJ2-1	CASSPTGLANEQFF	TGTGCCAGCAGCCCAACGGGACTAGCGAATGAGCAGTTCTTC
TRBD1	NA	14	TRBV5-1	TRBJ1-5	CASSEGTGNQPQHF	TGCGCCAGCAGCGAGGGGACAGGCAATCAGCCCCAGCATTTT
TRBD2	NA	16	TRBV30	TRBJ2-1	CAWSLRLAGGRNEQFF	TGTGCCTGGAGCCTCCGACTAGCGGGAGGTAGGAATGAGCAGTTCTTC
TRBD2	NA	17	TRBV18	TRBJ2-5	CASSPTPGLAEQETQYF	TGTGCCAGCTCACCTACCCCGGGACTAGCGGAACAAGAGACCCAGTACTTC
NA	NA	15	TRBV7-2	TRBJ1-5	CASSPIGPGLQPQHF	TGTGCCAGCAGTCCGATCGGTCCGGGACTTCAGCCCCAGCATTTT
NA	few	13	TRBV30	TRBJ1-2	CAWSPTGNYGYTF	TGTGCCTGGAGTCCGACAGGAAACTATGGCTACACCTTC
NA	NA	11	TRBV20-1	TRBJ2-7	CSAPDSYEQYF	TGCAGTGCCCCAGACTCCTACGAGCAGTACTTC
NA	NA	15	TRBV6-1	TRBJ2-1	CASSVISPLLDEQFF	TGTGCCAGCAGTGTAATCTCCCCGTTGTTAGATGAGCAGTTCTTC
NA	NA	14	TRBV27	TRBJ2-3	CASSTSQPGDTQYF	TGTGCCAGCAGTACTAGTCAACCAGGCGATACGCAGTATTTT
NA	NA	15	TRBV6-6	TRBJ1-2	CASSYSLPVAGGYTF	TGTGCCAGCAGTTACTCGCTCCCCGTAGCGGGAGGCTACACCTTC
NA	NA	12	TRBV7-2	TRBJ1-2	CASGGLVRDYTF	TGTGCCAGCGGCGGCTTGGTCCGGGACTACACCTTC
NA	NA	14	TRBV7-9	TRBJ2-7	CASSMGGMSYEQYF	TGTGCCAGCAGTATGGGGGGAATGTCCTACGAGCAGTACTTC
TRBD2	NA	15	TRBV2	TRBJ2-2	CASIQREGRTGELFF	TGTGCCAGCATTCAGCGGGAGGGTCGCACCGGGGAGCTGTTTTTT
TRBD2	NA	12	TRBV5-4	TRBJ2-3	CASSSGLAMEYF	TGTGCCAGCAGCTCGGGACTAGCGATGGAGTATTTT
TRBD1	once	15	TRBV23-1	TRBJ2-7	CASSPSADRGYEQYF	TGCGCCAGCAGCCCATCGGCCGACAGGGGTTACGAGCAGTACTTC
NA	NA	13	TRBV27	TRBJ1-2	CASSLRAGQGYTF	TGTGCCAGCAGTTTACGGGCAGGGCAGGGCTACACCTTC
NA	NA	16	TRBV15	TRBJ2-7	CATSRQMTVSSYEQYF	TGTGCCACCAGCAGGCAAATGACAGTGAGCTCCTACGAGCAGTACTTC
NA	once	12	TRBV28	TRBJ1-2	CASSLPYYGYTF	TGTGCCAGCAGTTTACCCTACTATGGCTACACCTTC
TRBD2	few	15	TRBV5-1	TRBJ2-7	CASSPIAGHSYEQYF	TGCGCCAGCAGCCCGATAGCGGGGCACTCCTACGAGCAGTACTTC
TRBD1	few	15	TRBV27	TRBJ1-6	CASTPGGSYNSPLHF	TGTGCCAGCACCCCAGGGGGCTCCTATAATTCACCCCTCCACTTT